The 30 T cell receptor beta chains in this list originate from one sample, sequenced in a study of beta chain features in type 1 diabetes. Reverse transcribing all isolated RNA meant expressed TCRB transcripts were sequenced. Clones were read by immunoSEQ multiplex PCR, and TCRdb kept only the in-frame ones, dropping some. The table shows 400,000 to 450,000 clones, with 14% occurring only once. The sequencing sample was made of naive CD4+ T cells from blood. The receptors originated from a man aged 25-45 years in good health.

This clone was counted only a few times. The rearrangement uses TRBV7-2 and TRBJ2-4, with 10 bases identical to TRBD1. V lost 5 bases and J lost 8; bases outside the gene matches: 9. From germline, CDR1 is SGHTA and CDR2 FQGNSA. This CDR3 contains 15 residues. This CDR3 reads CASSASRDRGYIQYF. CDR3 nucleotide sequence: TGTGCCAGCAGCGCCAGTCGGGACAGGGGTTACATTCAGTACTTC.

The V gene is TRBV6-6, the J gene TRBJ2-1, with 7 bases that match TRBD1. The J segment lost 14 bases and the V segment lost 0 bases, leaving 10 bases of the junction unmatched. The germline CDR1 and CDR2 sequences are MNHNY and SVGAGI (reference sequence). CDR3 length: 14 amino acids. CDR3 residues: CASSYSIRGQYEFF. The CDR3 region has the DNA TGTGCCAGCAGTTACTCGATTCGGGGACAGTACGAGTTCTTC.

This clone was counted a few times. The chain uses TRBV23-1 and TRBJ2-7, with TRBD1 identical over 7 bases. TRBV23-1 is labeled an ORF, and its function is uncertain. V shed 2 bases and J 11 bases; nucleotides not matched to a gene: 21. The CDR3 spans 17 residues. The CDR3 loop reads CASSQRGRVCDSPFEYF. DNA for the CDR3: TGCGCCAGCAGTCAAAGGGGGCGGGTATGTGACAGCCCTTTCGAGTACTTC.

The chain combines TRBV5-6 with TRBJ2-7; a possible D gene is TRBD2 (6 bases). The germline gives CDR1 SGHDT, CDR2 YYEEEE. V lost 4 bases and J lost 2, with 13 bases in between. The CDR3 has 14 residues. DNA of the CDR3: TGTGCCAGCAGCGAACGACTAGTTCCCTACGAGCAGTACGTC. It is translated as CASSERLVPYEQYV.

This clone was seen a few times. The CDR3 protein is CASNPGGGQETQYF. CDR3 in DNA: TGTGCCAGCAACCCTGGAGGGGGCCAAGAGACCCAGTACTTC. The chain combines TRBV11-3 with TRBJ2-5; D tentatively reads TRBD1 or TRBD2 (6 bases each). CDR1 and CDR2 from the germline V gene are SGHNT and YENEEA. The CDR3 is made up of 14 amino acids. The V and J ends lost 7 bases and 1 base respectively, with 13 bases between them.

The chain's CDR3 is CASSEPDREGGYTF. The CDR3 bases are TGTGCCAGCAGTGAGCCGGACAGGGAGGGTGGCTACACCTTC. V usage is TRBV25-1 and J usage is TRBJ1-2; 8 bases are a match to TRBD1. V was clipped by 3 bases and J by 7 bases; unmatched bases: 7. There are 14 residues in the CDR3. Germline CDR1 reads MGHDK; CDR2 reads SYGVNS.

A few counts support this clone. J is TRBJ2-1 and V is TRBV28; a possible D gene is TRBD1 (5 bases). Germline CDR1 MDHEN, CDR2 SYDVKM. Trimming removed 2 bases from V and 0 bases from J, with 11 bases in between. There are 16 residues in the CDR3. The CDR3 here is CASSLPGPSSYNEQFF. Here the CDR3 DNA reads TGTGCCAGCAGTTTACCAGGGCCTAGCTCCTACAATGAGCAGTTCTTC.

Worth noting for this clone: Within the sample, other DNA sequences also encode this same CDR3. The chain links TRBV30 to TRBJ1-5, with D perhaps matching TRBD1 (6 bases). Germline-derived CDR1 and CDR2 are GTSNPN and SVGIG (reference sequence). V lost 0 bases and J 7 bases, leaving 10 bases between the germline ends. The length of the CDR3 is 13 residues. Written as DNA, the CDR3 is TGTGCCTGGAGTGTGGGGGCGGGGCAGCCCCAGCATTTT. Protein sequence: CAWSVGAGQPQHF. Full variable domain (outside the CDR3, taken from reference TRBV30 and TRBJ1-5): SQTIHQWPATLVQPVGSPLSLECTVEGTSNPNLYWYRQAAGRGLQLLFYSVGIGQISSEVPQNLSASRPQDRQFILSSKKLLLSDSGFYLCAWSVGAGQPQHFGDGTRLSIL.

V and J are TRBV4-3 and TRBJ2-7; 7 positions match TRBD1. The CDR3 extends over 15 amino acids. Germline V gene lookup returns CDR1 LGHNA and CDR2 YSLEER. Losses at the gene ends were 0 bases for V and 7 bases for J; bases not matched to a gene: 9. In DNA form, the CDR3 reads TGCGCCAGCAGCCAAGACCCCGACAGGGCGCGGGAGCAGTACTTC. As protein: CASSQDPDRAREQYF.

The V and J genes are TRBV10-3 and TRBJ1-6; D is undetermined. The V gene's germline CDR1 is ENHRY and CDR2 SYGVKD. V dropped 6 bases and J dropped 7 bases, with 13 bases sitting between them. There are 14 residues in the CDR3. The CDR3 protein is CAISPGLENSPLHF. CDR3 nucleotide sequence: TGTGCCATCAGCCCAGGATTGGAGAATTCACCCCTCCACTTT.

This clone occurred a few times. CDR3 loop: CASSQDGAAGETQYF. As DNA, the CDR3 is TGCGCCAGCAGCCAAGATGGGGCTGCCGGAGAGACCCAGTACTTC. The chain joins TRBV4-1 to TRBJ2-5; D may be TRBD1 (5 bases). The CDR3 runs 15 residues. Trimming pared 0 bases from V and 4 bases from J, leaving 12 bases between. Per germline, CDR1 MGHRA and CDR2 YSYEKL.

This clone came up a few times. The chain combines TRBV18 with TRBJ1-2; TRBD1 is a possible D gene (5 bases). V lost 2 bases and J 5 bases, leaving 18 bases between the germline ends. CDR1 KGHSH and CDR2 LQKENI come from the germline V gene. This CDR3 spans 16 amino acids. CDR3 in DNA: TGTGCCAGCTCACCAGTTGGCACAGGCGTACGGTATGGCTACACCTTC. It yields the protein CASSPVGTGVRYGYTF.

Only a few counts were recorded for this clone. This chain joins TRBV7-9 and TRBJ2-4, with D perhaps matching TRBD1 (7 bases). Germline loops: CDR1 SEHNR, CDR2 FQNEAQ (reference sequence). V was shortened by 6 bases and J by 5 bases, with 14 bases between the two germline ends. This CDR3 region has 14 residues. CDR3 DNA sequence: TGTGCCAGCAGTCAGGGGGAGGCGGAAAACATTCAGTACTTC. This codes for CASSQGEAENIQYF.

The chain carries TRBV4-1 and TRBJ2-4; possible D gene TRBD1, 6 bases. V lost 0 bases, J lost 0 bases, and 9 bases lay in between. CDR1 is MGHRA, CDR2 YSYEKL, per germline. There are 16 residues in the CDR3. The CDR3 reads CASSQDQGSAKNIQYF. The CDR3 bases are TGCGCCAGCAGCCAAGATCAGGGGTCAGCCAAAAACATTCAGTACTTC.

This clone came up a few times. V gene TRBV6-1 combines with J gene TRBJ2-2, with 10 bases matching TRBD2. The J segment lost 6 bases and the V segment lost 4 bases, leaving 11 bases of the junction unmatched. The CDR3 runs to 17 residues. Germline V gene sequence: CDR1 MNHNS, CDR2 SASEGT. In DNA form, the CDR3 reads TGTGCCAGCAGTGCCCTAGCGGGAGCGATCTTCTCCGGGGAGCTGTTTTTT. This encodes CASSALAGAIFSGELFF.

This clone was detected only a few times. The chain joins TRBV20-1 to TRBJ2-3; TRBD1 might be the D (5 bases). The CDR3 is 11 amino acids. Germline CDR1 reads DFQATT; CDR2 reads SNEGSKA (reference sequence). Trimming removed 0 bases from V and 10 bases from J, with 8 bases in between. The CDR3 loop is CSARDEGAQYF. The DNA of the CDR3 is TGCAGTGCTAGAGATGAAGGGGCGCAGTATTTT.

The chain carries TRBV7-2 and TRBJ1-5; no definite D call. Germline V CDR1 and CDR2: SGHTA, FQGNSA. V was clipped by 1 base and J by 5 bases, with 6 bases between them. The CDR3 consists of 13 residues. This CDR3 is CASSLGEDQPQHF. CDR3 nucleotide sequence: TGTGCCAGCAGCTTAGGAGAAGATCAGCCCCAGCATTTT. The complete variable domain, with remaining parts taken from reference TRBV7-2 and TRBJ1-5, reads GAGVSQSPSNKVTEKGKDVELRCDPISGHTALYWYRQSLGQGLEFLIYFQGNSAPDKSGLPSDRFSAERTGGSVSTLTIQRTQQEDSAVYLCASSLGEDQPQHFGDGTRLSIL.

About this clone itself: Other DNA sequences from this sample encode an identical CDR3 as well. The chain employs TRBV4-1 and TRBJ2-6, with D hard to call. Germline V gene data show CDR1 as MGHRA and CDR2 as YSYEKL. This CDR3 contains 15 residues. V was cut by 1 base and J by 0 bases, with 4 bases left in between. The CDR3 region has the DNA TGCGCCAGCAGCCAAGTCGTCTCTGGGGCCAACGTCCTGACTTTC. It codes for CASSQVVSGANVLTF.

The V call is TRBV9, the J call TRBJ2-1; D might be TRBD1 (5 bases). Germline V gene data show CDR1 as SGDLS and CDR2 as YYNGEE. V shed 0 bases and J shed 4 bases, with 11 bases lying between them. This CDR3 spans 15 amino acids. CDR3 bases: TGTGCCAGCAGCGTAGAGGGGTACCTTTACAATGAGCAGTTCTTC. Its protein is CASSVEGYLYNEQFF.

The chain recombines TRBV4-1 with TRBJ2-6, with D perhaps TRBD1 (5 bases). From germline, CDR1 is MGHRA and CDR2 YSYEKL. Trimming pared 2 bases from V and 4 bases from J, leaving 15 bases between. The CDR3 loop spans 17 amino acids. CDR3 bases: TGCGCCAGCAGCCAACCGGCAGGGTCAATGGGGGCCAACGTCCTGACTTTC. Its translation is CASSQPAGSMGANVLTF.

This sequence joins TRBV9 and TRBJ1-6; D not resolved. The germline V and J ends were trimmed by 3 bases and 7 bases, with 14 bases remaining between them. Germline lookup yields CDR1 SGDLS and CDR2 YYNGEE. The length of the CDR3 is 15 residues. For the CDR3, the DNA is TGTGCCAGCAGCGCGAGCCCGGAGGCCAATTCACCCCTCCACTTT. It translates to CASSASPEANSPLHF.

The chain uses TRBV7-8 and TRBJ1-2; no clear D gene. V was pared by 5 bases and J by 3 bases, with 16 bases between. Germline CDR1 is SGHVS and CDR2 is FQNEAQ. This CDR3 contains 15 residues. For the CDR3, the DNA is TGTGCCAGCAGCCCTAGGCCGGAACGGGACTATGGCTACACCTTC. Translated, it gives CASSPRPERDYGYTF. The complete variable domain, with remaining parts taken from reference TRBV7-8 and TRBJ1-2, reads GAGVSQSPRYKVAKRGQDVALRCDPISGHVSLFWYQQALGQGPEFLTYFQNEAQLDKSGLPSDRFFAERPEGSVSTLKIQRTQQEDSAVYLCASSPRPERDYGYTFGSGTRLTVV.

This clone has only a few counts. The chain has TRBV29-1 and TRBJ1-1; D unresolved. V was clipped by 7 bases and J by 3 bases, with 15 bases between them. This CDR3 contains 13 residues. CDR1 SQVTM and CDR2 ANQGSEA come from the germline V gene. The CDR3 is CSACARTDTEAFF. The CDR3, as DNA: TGCAGCGCCTGCGCCAGGACGGACACTGAAGCTTTCTTT.

V and J are TRBV5-6 and TRBJ1-4; D ambiguous. The germline V gene encodes CDR1 SGHDT and CDR2 YYEEEE. This CDR3 is 14 amino acids long. V was clipped by 7 bases and J by 8 bases, with 18 bases between them. The CDR3 region is CASASGQREEKLFF. Written as DNA, the CDR3 is TGTGCCAGCGCGTCGGGCCAACGGGAAGAAAAACTGTTTTTT.

In nucleotides, the CDR3 is TGTGCCACCAGGTTAGCGGGCGGTGCCTACAATGAGCAGTTCTTC. This sequence encodes CATRLAGGAYNEQFF. The J gene is TRBJ2-1, the V gene TRBV15, with 7 bases that match TRBD2. Germline V CDR1 and CDR2: LNHNV, YYDKDF (reference sequence). Losses at the gene ends were 6 bases for V and 2 bases for J; bases not matched to a gene: 7. The length of the CDR3 is 15 residues.

The chain recombines TRBV27 with TRBJ1-2, with a tentative D call TRBD1 (5 bases). V lost 5 bases and J 14 bases, leaving 24 bases between the germline ends. CDR1 and CDR2 from the germline V gene are MNHEY and SMNVEV (reference sequence). This CDR3 spans 14 amino acids. The CDR3 loop reads CASSPRQQGVIVTF. Here the CDR3 DNA reads TGTGCCAGCAGTCCCAGACAGCAAGGTGTCATCGTAACCTTC.

The chain couples TRBV19 to TRBJ2-7; TRBD1 agrees at 10 bases. This CDR3 has 14 amino acids. With V trimmed by 8 bases and J by 2 bases, 6 bases remained unmatched. Germline CDR1 reads LNHDA; CDR2 reads SQIVND (reference sequence). CDR3 protein: CASRSGTGAYEQYF. CDR3 DNA sequence: TGTGCCAGTCGTTCCGGGACAGGGGCCTACGAGCAGTACTTC.

This clone was detected ten times or more. The sample holds other DNA sequences that translate to the same CDR3. This chain uses TRBV7-2 with TRBJ2-5; 10 nucleotides align to TRBD2. Germline loops: CDR1 SGHTA, CDR2 FQGNSA. The ends lost 5 bases at V and 2 bases at J; junction bases unmatched: 8. CDR3 length: 16 amino acids. CDR3: CASSPLAGGRQETQYF. CDR3 nucleotides: TGTGCCAGCAGCCCGTTAGCGGGGGGACGGCAAGAGACCCAGTACTTC.

The rearrangement joins TRBV4-3 to TRBJ2-3, with 7 nucleotides matching TRBD2. CDR1 LGHNA and CDR2 YSLEER come from the germline V gene. This CDR3 is built from 17 residues. V dropped 0 bases and J dropped 0; count of bases not matched to a gene: 6. The CDR3 nucleotides are TGCGCCAGCAGCCAAGAACCCCGACTAGCTAGCACAGATACGCAGTATTTT. It translates to CASSQEPRLASTDTQYF.

CDR3 nucleotide sequence: TGTGCCAGCAACCCCGGGACAGGGGTTGACTATGGCTACACCTTC. Translation gives CASNPGTGVDYGYTF. V usage is TRBV5-4 and J usage is TRBJ1-2; 10 bases are shared with TRBD1. The length of the CDR3 is 15 residues. With V trimmed by 6 bases and J by 3 bases, 8 bases remained unmatched. CDR1 SGHNT and CDR2 YYREEE come from the germline V gene (reference sequence).